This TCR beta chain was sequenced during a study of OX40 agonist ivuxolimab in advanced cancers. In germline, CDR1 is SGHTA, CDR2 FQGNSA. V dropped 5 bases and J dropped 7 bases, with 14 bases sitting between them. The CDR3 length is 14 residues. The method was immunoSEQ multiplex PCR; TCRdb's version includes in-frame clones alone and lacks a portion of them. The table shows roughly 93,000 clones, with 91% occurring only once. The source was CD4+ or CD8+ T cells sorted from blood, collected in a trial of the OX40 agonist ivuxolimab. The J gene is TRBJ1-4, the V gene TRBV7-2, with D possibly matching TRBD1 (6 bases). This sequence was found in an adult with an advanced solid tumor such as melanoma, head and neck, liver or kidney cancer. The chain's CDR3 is CASSTGFQGEKLFF. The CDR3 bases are TGTGCCAGCAGCACAGGGTTTCAAGGTGAAAAACTGTTTTTT.